Reported below is one TCR beta chain. A few counts support this clonotype. Its cognate antigen has yet to be identified. No quality values exist for individual bases; no much larger clone is one base distant. TCRdb records Illumina HiSeq 2500 as the sequencer. Quantitative 5'-RACE with molecular barcodes was the method used to prepare the TCR beta libraries. As for the original processing: To identify disease-linked TCR variants, a new computational method was used, one built on a probabilistic model of VDJ rearrangement. TCRdb applied fastp at Q25 and MiXCR to the public reads, then kept only in-frame beta chains. Rows are combined by CDR3 protein, so each entry shows the most common genes and DNA. These V and J calls are TCRdb output, not the study's own analysis. A total of about 340,000 distinct CDR3 sequences appear in this sample, about 15% of them only once. In total, the top ten clones hold about 1% of the sample.

The CDR3 sequence holds 15 residues, the cysteine and phenylalanine included. This entry keeps only the CDR3 DNA: 45 bases, framed from base 1. V is pruned by 2 bases and J by 6 bases, leaving 6 bases of the junction without a gene match. The data originate from a study of CD8 T cells in ankylosing spondylitis (dated 2017 in TCRdb). About the study as a whole: The study set out to find disease-linked TCR variants by profiling T cell receptor beta repertoires in ankylosing spondylitis patients and healthy donors. Samples of peripheral blood were taken, and for ankylosing spondylitis patients, synovial fluid was collected as well. The full study cohort comprised around 25 ankylosing spondylitis patients and 85 to 120 healthy donors.

What the work shows at the level of the full study, not this receptor alone: Some of the motif variants had been reported before in the synovial fluid and blood of reactive arthritis patients, a finding that suggests common disease-initiation mechanisms. A TCR beta motif made up of several highly homologous amino acid variants appeared to be characteristic of blood from ankylosing spondylitis patients. In peripheral blood, the disease-linked clones were found at relatively low frequencies and had a CD8+ phenotype. The disease-linked clones were reported as significantly enriched in matched synovial fluid samples from ankylosing spondylitis patients.

Sequencing was carried out using blood, either unsorted or a sorted T cell fraction (not recorded which). The clonotype originates from a male donor with ankylosing spondylitis or in good health (not recorded which). The chain is encoded by TRBV12-3 or TRBV12-4 joined to TRBJ1-2; a stretch of 10 junction bases matches TRBD1. The CDR3 protein is CASSLTRQGADGYTF. The DNA is TGTGCCAGCAGTTTAACGAGACAGGGGGCTGATGGCTACACCTTC.